This record concerns one TCR beta chain sequence. This clone was observed a handful of times. Its target antigen remains unknown. No quality values exist for individual bases; no much larger clone is one base distant. The time point label, as the study defines it: week 5, during vaccination. A 20-mer mutant IDH1 peptide at 300 micrograms in Montanide made up each vaccine dose, which was injected subcutaneously together with topical imiquimod. The donors had newly diagnosed IDH1-mutant astrocytomas of WHO grade 3 or 4 that showed loss of nuclear ATRX. The samples were drawn from NOA16, a multicentre, single-arm, open-label phase I trial in Germany that tested a mutant IDH1 peptide vaccine in humans for the first time. Genomic DNA for TCRB sequencing was isolated from EDTA blood with the DNeasy Blood and Tissue Kit. Preparation of the library involved the immunoSEQ multiplex PCR assay. Rearranged TCR beta chain sequences were amplified with the hsTCRB Kit following the manufacturer's protocol. Sequencing of TCRB libraries was carried out on an Illumina MiSeq. The paper's processing steps were these. Demultiplexing, trimming and gene mapping were performed with the kit vendor's proprietary platform. Sourced from immuneACCESS, this table was stored by TCRdb with only in-frame sequences that have V and J called. A share of the clones is absent; for the studies checked, an unresolved V gene accounts for under half, and the remainder has no known explanation. D and trimming come from the DNA, and the V and J calls and clone size come from that table. This sample lists 60,000 or so clones; 75% to 90% were detected once. The top ten constitute approximately 4.3% of the sample.

The sample is drawn from a study of a mutant IDH1 vaccine in newly diagnosed glioma (dated by TCRdb to the early 2020s). General notes on the study: Eight vaccinations were administered to patients in weeks 1, 3, 5, 7, 11, 15, 19 and 23, corresponding to visits V03 through V10. Vaccination began 4-6 weeks after radiotherapy alone, or alongside temozolomide cycles in the chemotherapy-containing groups. The approximately 32 treated patients were 62.5% male and around 40% female, with a mean age of approximately 40 years. Prior to enrollment, standard therapy consisting of radiotherapy alone, temozolomide alone, or radiochemotherapy with temozolomide had been administered to patients, with the combination being received by most patients. Peripheral blood samples were drawn at six visits, namely V03 (baseline), V05, V07, V10, V12 and V13. For exploratory analyses, longitudinal TCRB deep sequencing was carried out in roughly 25 treated patients wherever samples were available. What the research found in general, with its limitations: No apparent relationship was observed between pseudoprogression and alterations in the top peripheral T cell clonotypes detected by TCRB sequencing. Selection of PBMC samples for TCRB deep sequencing was based on availability. It was noted by the authors that analyses of patient blood samples could not be reproduced owing to sample limitations. Immune responses induced by the vaccine were seen in about 93% of patients across multiple MHC alleles.

V has 10 bases trimmed and J has 6 bases trimmed; junction bases matching no gene number 21. From the cysteine through the phenylalanine, the CDR3 covers 16 amino acids. Only CDR3 DNA is held: 48 bases, read in frame from base 1. Taken from the germline V gene, the CDR1 and CDR2 loops are ENHRY and SYGVKD. The sequences come from PBMCs, collected from a glioma patient whose treatment included an IDH1 peptide vaccine. The sequence links TRBV10-3 to TRBJ2-7, and 7 junctional nucleotides match TRBD1. The TCR sequence derives from a woman aged 40 to 49 with glioma. The DNA reads TGTGCCACCCACCCGGACGCGACAGGGCCTACCCCCGAGCAGTACTTC. The translation is CATHPDATGPTPEQYF.